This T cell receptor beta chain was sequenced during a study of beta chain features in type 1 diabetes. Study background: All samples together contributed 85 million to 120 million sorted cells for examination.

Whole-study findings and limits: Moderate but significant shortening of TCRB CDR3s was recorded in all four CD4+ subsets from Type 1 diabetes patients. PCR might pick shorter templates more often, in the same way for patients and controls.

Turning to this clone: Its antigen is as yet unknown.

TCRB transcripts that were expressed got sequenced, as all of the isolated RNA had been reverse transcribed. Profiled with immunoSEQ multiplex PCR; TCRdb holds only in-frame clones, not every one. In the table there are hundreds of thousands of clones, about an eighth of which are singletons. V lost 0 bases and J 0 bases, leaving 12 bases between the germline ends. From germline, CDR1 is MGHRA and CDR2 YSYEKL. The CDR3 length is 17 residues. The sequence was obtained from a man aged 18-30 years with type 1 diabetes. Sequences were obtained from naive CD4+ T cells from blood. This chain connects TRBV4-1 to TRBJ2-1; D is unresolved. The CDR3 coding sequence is TGCGCCAGCAGCCAAGAGGGCACCCCCCTCTCCTACAATGAGCAGTTCTTC. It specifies CASSQEGTPLSYNEQFF.